This record looks at one T cell receptor (beta chain) sequence and its context. Its antigen is unknown. No per-base quality is available; no much larger clone lies one base away. Trimming leaves V shorter by 6 bases and J shorter by 1 base, with the junction holding 5 bases beyond the gene matches. The germline V gene sets CDR1 to MNHEY and CDR2 to SVGAGI. The CDR3 covers 15 residues, taking in both the cysteine and the phenylalanine. Just the 45-base CDR3 DNA is kept, in frame starting at base 1. To prepare the library, the immunoSEQ multiplex PCR assay was applied. Not all clones reach the TCRdb copy of this immuneACCESS table, which keeps in-frame sequences only. Checked studies attribute under half of the gap to unresolved V genes and leave the rest unexplained. Within this sample are some 150,000 clones, with about 95% of them counted one time only. The top ten clones comprise less than 15% of the sample.

The source of the sample is a study of control samples from healthy donors and cancer patients (TCRdb year 2020). Sequenced sample: PBMCs. The V gene is TRBV6-5 and the J gene is TRBJ2-3, and 9 junctional nucleotides match TRBD1. The sequence was obtained from a man in his 60s with colorectal cancer. The CDR3 in this case is CASSPQGAGTDTQYF. The nucleotides read TGTGCCAGCAGCCCACAGGGGGCCGGCACAGATACGCAGTATTTT.